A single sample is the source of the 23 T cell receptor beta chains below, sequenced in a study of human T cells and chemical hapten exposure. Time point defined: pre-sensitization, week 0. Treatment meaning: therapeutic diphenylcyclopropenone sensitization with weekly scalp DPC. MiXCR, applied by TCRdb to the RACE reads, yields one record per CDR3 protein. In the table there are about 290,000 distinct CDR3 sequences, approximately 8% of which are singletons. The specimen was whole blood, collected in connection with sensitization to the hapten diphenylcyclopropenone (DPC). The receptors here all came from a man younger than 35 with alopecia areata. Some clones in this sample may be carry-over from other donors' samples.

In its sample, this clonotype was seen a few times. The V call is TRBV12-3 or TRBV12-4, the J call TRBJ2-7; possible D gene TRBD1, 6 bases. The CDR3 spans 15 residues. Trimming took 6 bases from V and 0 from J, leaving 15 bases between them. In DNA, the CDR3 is TGTGCCAGCAGCTCCGGACAGCTCCGCTCCTACGAGCAGTACTTC. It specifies CASSSGQLRSYEQYF.

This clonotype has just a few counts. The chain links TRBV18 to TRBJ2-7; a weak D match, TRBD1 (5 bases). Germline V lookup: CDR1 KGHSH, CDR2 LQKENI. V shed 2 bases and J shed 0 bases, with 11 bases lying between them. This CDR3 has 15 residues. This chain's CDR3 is CASSPEAGYSYEQYF. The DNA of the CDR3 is TGTGCCAGCTCACCAGAGGCAGGGTACTCCTACGAGCAGTACTTC.

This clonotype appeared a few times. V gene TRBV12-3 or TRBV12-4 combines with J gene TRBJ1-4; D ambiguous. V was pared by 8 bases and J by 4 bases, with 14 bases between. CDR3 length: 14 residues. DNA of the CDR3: TGTGCCAGCCGTGAACTATCCGGTAATGAAAAACTGTTTTTT. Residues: CASRELSGNEKLFF.

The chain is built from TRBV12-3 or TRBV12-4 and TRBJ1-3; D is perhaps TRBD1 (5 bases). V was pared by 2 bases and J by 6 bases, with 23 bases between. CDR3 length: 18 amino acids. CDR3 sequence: CASSLRVQLGVGENTIYF. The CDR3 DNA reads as TGTGCCAGCAGTTTAAGGGTCCAGCTGGGGGTTGGTGAAAACACCATATATTTT.

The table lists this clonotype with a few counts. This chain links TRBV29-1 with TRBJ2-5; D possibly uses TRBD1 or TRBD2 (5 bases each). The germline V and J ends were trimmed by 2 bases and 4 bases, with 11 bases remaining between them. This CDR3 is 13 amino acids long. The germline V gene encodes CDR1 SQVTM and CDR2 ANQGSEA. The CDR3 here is CSVEWGFRETQYF. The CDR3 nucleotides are TGCAGCGTTGAATGGGGGTTTCGAGAGACCCAGTACTTC.

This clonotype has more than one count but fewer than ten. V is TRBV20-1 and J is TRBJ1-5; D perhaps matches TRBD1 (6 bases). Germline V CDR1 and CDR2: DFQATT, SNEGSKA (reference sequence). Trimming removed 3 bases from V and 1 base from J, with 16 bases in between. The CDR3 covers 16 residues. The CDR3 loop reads CSARDPKQGSNQPQHF. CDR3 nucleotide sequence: TGCAGTGCTAGGGATCCCAAGCAGGGGAGCAATCAGCCCCAGCATTTT.

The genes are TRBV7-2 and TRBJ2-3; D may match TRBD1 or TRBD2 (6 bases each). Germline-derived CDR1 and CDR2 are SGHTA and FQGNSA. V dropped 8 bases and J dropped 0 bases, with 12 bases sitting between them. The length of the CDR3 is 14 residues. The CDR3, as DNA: TGTGCCAGCGGGTGGGGGGCGAGCACAGATACGCAGTATTTT. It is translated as CASGWGASTDTQYF.

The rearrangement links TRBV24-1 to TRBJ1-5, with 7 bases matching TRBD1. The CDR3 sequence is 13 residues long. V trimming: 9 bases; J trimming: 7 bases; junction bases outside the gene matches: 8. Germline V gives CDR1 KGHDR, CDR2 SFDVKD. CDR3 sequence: CATQTGPGQPQHF. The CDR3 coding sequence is TGTGCCACCCAGACAGGGCCCGGGCAGCCCCAGCATTTT.

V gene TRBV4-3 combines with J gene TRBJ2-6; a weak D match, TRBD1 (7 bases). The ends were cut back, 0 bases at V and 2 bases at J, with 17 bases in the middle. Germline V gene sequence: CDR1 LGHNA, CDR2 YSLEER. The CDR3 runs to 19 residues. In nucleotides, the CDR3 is TGCGCCAGCAGCCAAGAGGCCGGTCAGGGGGAGGCTGGGGCCAACGTCCTGACTTTC. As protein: CASSQEAGQGEAGANVLTF.

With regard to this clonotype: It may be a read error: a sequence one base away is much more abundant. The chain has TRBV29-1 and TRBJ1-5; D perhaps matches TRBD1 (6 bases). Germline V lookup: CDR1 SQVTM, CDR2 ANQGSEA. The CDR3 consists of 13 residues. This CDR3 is CSVVTGARQPRHF. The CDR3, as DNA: TGCAGCGTTGTGACGGGGGCGAGGCAGCCCCGGCATTTT.

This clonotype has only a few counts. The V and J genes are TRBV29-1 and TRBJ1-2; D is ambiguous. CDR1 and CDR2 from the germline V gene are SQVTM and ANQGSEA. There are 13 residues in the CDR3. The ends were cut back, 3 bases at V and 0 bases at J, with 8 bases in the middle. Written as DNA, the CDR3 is TGCAGCGTTGAGGCAGCTACTAACTATGGCTACACCTTC. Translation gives CSVEAATNYGYTF.

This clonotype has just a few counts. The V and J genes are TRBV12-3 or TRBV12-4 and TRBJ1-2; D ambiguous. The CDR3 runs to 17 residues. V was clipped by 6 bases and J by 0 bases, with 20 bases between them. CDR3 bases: TGTGCCAGCAGATACGGTGGCGGGCTACACTCTAACTATGGCTACACCTTC. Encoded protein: CASRYGGGLHSNYGYTF.

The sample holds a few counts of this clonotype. The CDR3 reads CASSYRLTATTSSYNSPLHF. CDR3 DNA: TGTGCCAGCAGTTACAGACTGACGGCGACTACGAGCTCCTATAATTCACCCCTCCACTTT. V usage is TRBV6-5 and J usage is TRBJ1-6; D gene unclear. Germline CDR1 MNHEY, CDR2 SVGAGI. Trimming took off 2 bases at V and 0 bases at J, with 20 bases between the two ends. The CDR3 runs 20 residues.

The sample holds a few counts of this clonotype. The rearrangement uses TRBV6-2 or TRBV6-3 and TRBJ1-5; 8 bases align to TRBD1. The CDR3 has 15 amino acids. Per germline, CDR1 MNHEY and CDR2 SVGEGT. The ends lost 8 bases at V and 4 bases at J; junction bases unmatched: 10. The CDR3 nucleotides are TGTGCCAGCTCCCAGTACAGGGGGACTAATCAGCCCCAGCATTTT. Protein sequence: CASSQYRGTNQPQHF.

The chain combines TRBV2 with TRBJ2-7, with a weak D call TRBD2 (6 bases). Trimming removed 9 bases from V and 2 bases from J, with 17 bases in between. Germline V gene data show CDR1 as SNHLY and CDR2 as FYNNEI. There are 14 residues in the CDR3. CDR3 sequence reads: CARRGTDGTYEQYF. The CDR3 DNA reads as TGTGCCAGGCGGGGAACGGACGGAACCTACGAGCAGTACTTC.

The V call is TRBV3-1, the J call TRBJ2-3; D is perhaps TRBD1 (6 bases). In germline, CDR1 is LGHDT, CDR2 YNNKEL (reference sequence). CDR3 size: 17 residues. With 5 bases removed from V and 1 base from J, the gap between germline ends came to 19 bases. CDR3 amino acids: CASSAPFTGPGTDTQYF. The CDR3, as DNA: TGTGCCAGCAGCGCACCATTCACAGGGCCGGGCACAGATACGCAGTATTTT.

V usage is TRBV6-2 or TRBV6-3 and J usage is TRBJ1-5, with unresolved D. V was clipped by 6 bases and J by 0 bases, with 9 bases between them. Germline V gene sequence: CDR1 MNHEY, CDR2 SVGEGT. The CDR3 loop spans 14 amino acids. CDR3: CASRVEGSNQPQHF. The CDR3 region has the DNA TGTGCCAGCAGGGTCGAAGGTAGCAATCAGCCCCAGCATTTT.

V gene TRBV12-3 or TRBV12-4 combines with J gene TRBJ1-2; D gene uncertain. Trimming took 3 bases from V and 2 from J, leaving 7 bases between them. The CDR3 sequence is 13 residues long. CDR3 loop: CASSLYRNYGYTF. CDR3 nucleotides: TGTGCCAGCAGTTTGTACCGGAACTATGGCTACACCTTC.

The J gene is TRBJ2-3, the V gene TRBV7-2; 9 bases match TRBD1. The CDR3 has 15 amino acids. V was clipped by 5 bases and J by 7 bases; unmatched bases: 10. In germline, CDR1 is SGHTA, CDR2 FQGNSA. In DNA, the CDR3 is TGTGCCAGCAGCACGGGACAGGGTTCCCGGCATACGCAGTATTTT. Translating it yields CASSTGQGSRHTQYF.

CDR3: CASSHLQGAGTDTQYF. The DNA of the CDR3 is TGTGCCAGCAGCCACCTACAGGGGGCAGGCACAGATACGCAGTATTTT. The rearrangement joins TRBV3-1 to TRBJ2-3, with TRBD1 matching over 9 bases. This CDR3 spans 16 amino acids. V lost 3 bases, J lost 1 base, and 5 bases stayed unmatched. Germline V gene lookup returns CDR1 LGHDT and CDR2 YNNKEL (reference sequence).

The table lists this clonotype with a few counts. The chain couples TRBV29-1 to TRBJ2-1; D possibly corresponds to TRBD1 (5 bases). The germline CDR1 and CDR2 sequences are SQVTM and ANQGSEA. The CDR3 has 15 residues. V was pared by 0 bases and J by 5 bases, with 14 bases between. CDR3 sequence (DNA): TGCAGCGTTGAAGACAAGGGGTTACCTAACAATGAGCAGTTCTTC. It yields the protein CSVEDKGLPNNEQFF.

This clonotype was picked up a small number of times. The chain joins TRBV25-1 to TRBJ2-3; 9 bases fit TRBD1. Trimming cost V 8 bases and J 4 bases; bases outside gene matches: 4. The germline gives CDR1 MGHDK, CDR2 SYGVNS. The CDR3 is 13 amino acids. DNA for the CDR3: TGTGCCAGCGTAGGGACAGGGCCAGATACGCAGTATTTT. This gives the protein CASVGTGPDTQYF.

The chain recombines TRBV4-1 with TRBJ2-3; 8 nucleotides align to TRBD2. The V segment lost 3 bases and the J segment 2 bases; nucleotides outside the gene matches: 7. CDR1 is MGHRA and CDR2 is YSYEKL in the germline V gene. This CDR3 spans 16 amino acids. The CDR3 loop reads CASSQLASGFTDTQYF. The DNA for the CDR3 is TGCGCCAGCAGCCAGTTGGCTAGCGGGTTCACAGATACGCAGTATTTT.